The 27 T cell receptor beta chains listed next were all sequenced from one sample in a study of graft-versus-host responses after intestinal transplantation. Produced via immunoSEQ multiplex PCR; TCRdb's table is partial and in-frame only. This table holds about 97,000 clones, approximately 90% found once. The input for sequencing was PBMCs, taken about 460 days after intestinal transplant. The receptors were gathered from a human patient who received an intestinal transplant, so some T cells may come from the graft donor.

The chain is built from TRBV9 and TRBJ2-6; 10 positions match TRBD1. With 3 bases clipped from V and 13 bases from J, the junction kept 7 bases outside the gene matches. Germline V gives CDR1 SGDLS, CDR2 YYNGEE. The length of the CDR3 is 14 residues. CDR3 protein: CASSAGTGVKVLTF. The CDR3 bases are TGTGCCAGCAGCGCCGGGACAGGGGTAAAGGTCCTGACTTTC.

This chain connects TRBV5-1 to TRBJ2-1; D is possibly TRBD2 (6 bases). V was cut by 0 bases and J by 0 bases, with 10 bases left in between. This CDR3 contains 16 residues. The V gene's germline CDR1 is SGHRS and CDR2 YFSETQ. Written as DNA, the CDR3 is TGCGCCAGCAGCTTGGGGTCGGGGGTCTCCTACAATGAGCAGTTCTTC. Its translation is CASSLGSGVSYNEQFF.

The V call is TRBV19, the J call TRBJ1-3, with a possible D match to TRBD1 (5 bases). The germline V gene has CDR1 LNHDA and CDR2 SQIVND (reference sequence). With 0 bases removed from V and 3 bases from J, the gap between germline ends came to 21 bases. This CDR3 has 19 residues. CDR3 nucleotides: TGTGCCAGTAGTATAGAAGAGGGGTATTCAGGAGGGCTTGGAAACACCATATATTTT. Its protein product is CASSIEEGYSGGLGNTIYF.

The chain is built from TRBV6-5 and TRBJ2-1, with D perhaps matching TRBD1 or TRBD2 (7 bases each). Germline assignment: CDR1 MNHEY and CDR2 SVGAGI. V was cut by 7 bases and J by 11 bases, with 21 bases left in between. There are 14 residues in the CDR3. Here the CDR3 reads CASTQGGGAGKQFF. For the CDR3, the DNA is TGTGCCAGCACCCAGGGGGGAGGGGCGGGCAAGCAGTTCTTC.

The chain is built from TRBV6-5 and TRBJ1-2, with D uncertain. The germline gives CDR1 MNHEY, CDR2 SVGAGI. Trimming took off 0 bases at V and 4 bases at J, with 12 bases between the two ends. The CDR3 spans 15 residues. In nucleotides, the CDR3 is TGTGCCAGCAGTTACTCGGTGCAGAGTGTCTATGGCTACACCTTC. It specifies CASSYSVQSVYGYTF.

The chain joins TRBV5-1 to TRBJ2-1, with D unresolved. The CDR3 covers 15 residues. Germline values: CDR1 SGHRS, CDR2 YFSETQ. Between the trimmed V and J ends, which lost 1 base and 7 bases, there was a span of 15 bases. CDR3 in DNA: TGCGCCAGCAGCTTGATCCCGGGTTCGACTAATGAGCAGTTCTTC. Its translation: CASSLIPGSTNEQFF.

This chain links TRBV7-2 with TRBJ1-5; TRBD1 might be the D (5 bases). Trimming took off 3 bases at V and 3 bases at J, with 9 bases between the two ends. Germline V gene lookup returns CDR1 SGHTA and CDR2 FQGNSA. This CDR3 is 14 amino acids long. The CDR3 here is CASSFGGPNQPQHF. The CDR3 DNA sequence: TGTGCCAGCAGCTTTGGGGGTCCCAATCAGCCCCAGCATTTT.

The chain recombines TRBV9 with TRBJ2-2; the match to TRBD1 covers 10 bases. With 3 bases clipped from V and 6 bases from J, the junction kept 8 bases outside the gene matches. Germline CDR1 is SGDLS and CDR2 is YYNGEE. The CDR3 has 16 residues. The CDR3 spells CASSAPGQGPSGELFF. The CDR3 DNA is TGTGCCAGCAGCGCCCCGGGACAGGGGCCCTCCGGGGAGCTGTTTTTT.

The chain carries TRBV7-9 and TRBJ1-4, with a possible D match to TRBD1 (5 bases). The CDR3 is made up of 13 amino acids. The V gene's germline CDR1 is SEHNR and CDR2 FQNEAQ (reference sequence). Trimming left V 0 bases short and J 7 bases short, with 6 bases between. CDR3 region: CASSLAGVEKLFF. The DNA of the CDR3 is TGTGCCAGCAGCTTAGCAGGGGTTGAAAAACTGTTTTTT.

The chain has TRBV5-6 and TRBJ2-7; 7 bases are a match to TRBD2. Looked up from germline, CDR1 is SGHDT and CDR2 is YYEEEE. The junction had 9 bases not matched to a gene; V was cut back by 0 bases and J by 0 bases. The CDR3 is made up of 17 amino acids. The CDR3, as DNA: TGTGCCAGCAGCTTGGTATGGATCCTAGCGGTCTCCTACGAGCAGTACTTC. Encoded protein: CASSLVWILAVSYEQYF.

The chain has TRBV27 and TRBJ2-6; D unclear. This CDR3 is 15 amino acids long. Trimming cost V 6 bases and J 1 base, with 10 bases left between them. Germline values: CDR1 MNHEY, CDR2 SMNVEV (reference sequence). The CDR3 loop reads CASSPSESGANVLTF. CDR3 in DNA: TGTGCCAGCAGCCCGAGCGAATCTGGGGCCAACGTCCTGACTTTC.

The chain links TRBV19 to TRBJ1-1; no definite D call. This CDR3 has 16 amino acids. CDR1 is LNHDA, CDR2 SQIVND, per germline (reference sequence). Trimming stripped 5 bases from V and 4 bases from J, with 20 bases between. CDR3 sequence reads: CASSPRQERGGTEAFF. CDR3 in DNA: TGTGCCAGTAGTCCCCGGCAGGAACGTGGCGGCACTGAAGCTTTCTTT.

The rearrangement links TRBV29-1 to TRBJ2-3; D remains unclear. With 3 bases removed from V and 2 bases from J, the gap between germline ends came to 12 bases. The CDR3 has 14 amino acids. Germline lookup yields CDR1 SQVTM and CDR2 ANQGSEA. This chain's CDR3 is CSVDLGRNTDTQYF. The CDR3 region has the DNA TGCAGCGTTGACTTAGGGCGGAACACAGATACGCAGTATTTT.

This clone appeared a single time. The CDR3 bases are TGTGCCAGCAGTGAAACAGGACTCAATGAGCAGTTCTTC. It specifies CASSETGLNEQFF. The V gene is TRBV6-4, the J gene TRBJ2-1; TRBD1 or TRBD2 may be the D gene (5 bases each). The CDR3 runs 13 residues. Per germline, CDR1 MRHNA and CDR2 SNTAGT. The V and J ends lost 3 bases and 6 bases respectively, with 9 bases between them.

The chain links TRBV6-1 to TRBJ1-1, with D perhaps matching TRBD1 (6 bases). The germline V gene has CDR1 MNHNS and CDR2 SASEGT. The length of the CDR3 is 14 residues. The V end was cut by 8 bases, the J end by 4 bases, with 17 bases between. The CDR3 loop is CASPESGAGTEAFF. CDR3 coding DNA: TGTGCCAGCCCAGAGTCAGGGGCCGGCACTGAAGCTTTCTTT.

V gene TRBV7-2 combines with J gene TRBJ1-5; maybe TRBD1 (6 bases). Germline V gives CDR1 SGHTA, CDR2 FQGNSA. CDR3 length: 15 residues. The V end was cut by 4 bases, the J end by 4 bases, with 14 bases between. CDR3 protein: CASSWGTHVNQPQHF. The CDR3 nucleotides are TGTGCCAGCAGCTGGGGGACACACGTTAATCAGCCCCAGCATTTT.

This rearrangement joins TRBV5-1 to TRBJ2-5; D not resolved. This CDR3 has 13 residues. Trimming cost V 1 base and J 4 bases, with 8 bases left between them. The germline CDR1 and CDR2 sequences are SGHRS and YFSETQ. The chain's CDR3 is CASSLSRTETQYF. For the CDR3, the DNA is TGCGCCAGCAGCTTGTCACGGACAGAGACCCAGTACTTC.

The rearrangement uses TRBV10-3 and TRBJ1-2; tentative D call: TRBD1 (5 bases). V dropped 11 bases and J dropped 0 bases, with 13 bases sitting between them. The CDR3 contains 13 residues. From germline, CDR1 is ENHRY and CDR2 SYGVKD. The CDR3 region is CAVRDGPNYGYTF. CDR3 DNA: TGTGCCGTACGGGACGGTCCTAACTATGGCTACACCTTC.

The CDR3 nucleotides are TGTGCCAGCAGTTTGCGGGTTTCACCCCTCCACTTT. This codes for CASSLRVSPLHF. The rearrangement joins TRBV28 to TRBJ1-6; no reliable D call. The CDR3 covers 12 residues. V dropped 3 bases and J dropped 9 bases, with 6 bases sitting between them. CDR1 is MDHEN and CDR2 is SYDVKM in the germline V gene. Supplemented by reference TRBV28 and TRBJ1-6, the full variable domain reads DVKVTQSSRYLVKRTGEKVFLECVQDMDHENMFWYRQDPGLGLRLIYFSYDVKMKEKGDIPEGYSVSREKKERFSLILESASTNQTSMYLCASSLRVSPLHFGNGTRLTVT.

J is TRBJ1-3 and V is TRBV7-9; tentatively, D is TRBD1 (5 bases). The germline CDR1 and CDR2 sequences are SEHNR and FQNEAQ (reference sequence). The CDR3 has 15 amino acids. Trimming shortened V by 5 bases and J by 0 bases, and 11 bases separated the two germline ends. DNA for the CDR3: TGTGCCAGCAGCCCGGGACGCTTCTCTGGAAACACCATATATTTT. It yields the protein CASSPGRFSGNTIYF.

The rearrangement uses TRBV5-4 and TRBJ2-7; 10 bases are a match to TRBD1. V dropped 4 bases and J dropped 3; count of bases not matched to a gene: 7. This CDR3 contains 15 residues. Germline CDR1 is SGHNT and CDR2 is YYREEE (reference sequence). The CDR3 sequence: CASSSSGTGVYEQYF. For the CDR3, the DNA is TGTGCCAGCAGCAGCTCCGGGACAGGGGTCTACGAGCAGTACTTC.

The gene calls are TRBV4-1 and TRBJ2-1, with D perhaps assigned TRBD1 or TRBD2 (5 bases each). Trimming removed 1 base at V and 8 bases at J, with 15 bases between. The CDR3 runs to 15 residues. CDR1 is MGHRA and CDR2 is YSYEKL in the germline V gene. This chain's CDR3 is CASSQGQGAADEQFF. DNA for the CDR3: TGCGCCAGCAGCCAAGGTCAGGGAGCGGCGGATGAGCAGTTCTTC.

Only one count was recorded for this clone. The chain carries TRBV19 and TRBJ1-2; a weak D match, TRBD1 (5 bases). The CDR3 extends over 15 amino acids. The germline CDR1 and CDR2 sequences are LNHDA and SQIVND (reference sequence). V lost 6 bases and J 7 bases, leaving 21 bases between the germline ends. The CDR3 loop is CASRTETGRGGGYTF. The CDR3 region has the DNA TGTGCCAGTAGGACGGAGACGGGGAGGGGAGGTGGCTACACCTTC.

The chain couples TRBV10-1 to TRBJ2-4; D is tentatively TRBD1 or TRBD2 (5 bases each). The CDR3 has 13 residues. V was clipped by 1 base and J by 9 bases, with 10 bases between them. CDR1 is WNHNN and CDR2 is SYGVQD in the germline V gene (reference sequence). Here the CDR3 DNA reads TGCGCCAGCAGTGAGTTTAGGGACGGCATTCAGTACTTC. As protein: CASSEFRDGIQYF.

This rearrangement joins TRBV7-4 to TRBJ2-6, with D unresolved. Germline V CDR1 and CDR2: SGHVT, SQSDAQ. The CDR3 has 19 amino acids. The ends were cut back, 5 bases at V and 5 bases at J, with 25 bases in the middle. Here the CDR3 DNA reads TGTGCCAGCAGCGTATCTCCTTCAAGCTCACAAAGTCGGGCCAACGTCCTGACTTTC. Translating it yields CASSVSPSSSQSRANVLTF.

This rearrangement joins TRBV5-1 to TRBJ2-3; D remains unclear. The CDR3 consists of 12 residues. With 0 bases removed from V and 4 bases from J, the gap between germline ends came to 3 bases. Germline CDR1 and CDR2: SGHRS and YFSETQ. The CDR3 sequence is CASSLVSDTQYF. CDR3 coding DNA: TGCGCCAGCAGCTTGGTTTCAGATACGCAGTATTTT.

The gene calls are TRBV7-6 and TRBJ2-7; 7 nucleotides agree with TRBD1. V lost 1 base and J lost 0; bases outside the gene matches: 3. The CDR3 length is 15 residues. In germline, CDR1 is SGHVS, CDR2 FNYEAQ. The CDR3 reads CASSLGDSPSYEQYF. CDR3 nucleotides: TGTGCCAGCAGCTTAGGGGACAGTCCCTCCTACGAGCAGTACTTC. Full variable domain (rest looked up from reference TRBV7-6 and TRBJ2-7): GAGVSQSPRYKVTKRGQDVALRCDPISGHVSLYWYRQALGQGPEFLTYFNYEAQQDKSGLPNDRFSAERPEGSISTLTIQRTEQRDSAMYRCASSLGDSPSYEQYFGPGTRLTVT.